This T cell receptor beta chain was captured by sequencing in a study of T cell responses to AZD1222 COVID-19 vaccine. As concerns this clone: The antigen is unknown.

Clones were sequenced by immunoSEQ multiplex PCR, and TCRdb holds only the in-frame ones, with some missing. Among 100,000 to 150,000 clones listed, around 88% were seen once. The ends were cut back, 2 bases at V and 0 bases at J, with 11 bases in the middle. The germline CDR1 and CDR2 sequences are MNHEY and SMNVEV (reference sequence). The CDR3 covers 15 residues. Broader study findings: Only 6 or 7 people who got AZD1222 tested seropositive at baseline.

The sample here was peripheral blood, taken on day 0 of AZD1222 vaccination. The V gene is TRBV27, the J gene TRBJ2-7; D might be TRBD1 (5 bases). The receptor was derived from an adult in good health. CDR3 bases: TGTGCCAGCAGTTTAGGCGGACACTTCTCCTACGAGCAGTACTTC. Translated: CASSLGGHFSYEQYF.